Below, 23 T cell receptor beta chains from the same sample are listed, as sequenced in a study of T cell responses to AZD1222 COVID-19 vaccine. Assay: immunoSEQ multiplex PCR; the TCRdb copy retains only in-frame clones and omits some. Among about 130,000 clones listed, 90% were seen once. Sample: peripheral blood, taken on day 0 of AZD1222 vaccination. The receptors were sampled from an adult in good health.

The V and J genes are TRBV29-1 and TRBJ1-2, with D maybe TRBD1 (5 bases). Deletions cut 2 bases from V and 7 bases from J, with 11 bases between. Germline V lookup: CDR1 SQVTM, CDR2 ANQGSEA. There are 12 residues in the CDR3. The CDR3 DNA is TGCAGCGTTGAAACGGGGGGATCTGGCTACACCTTC. As protein: CSVETGGSGYTF. Supplemented by reference TRBV29-1 and TRBJ1-2, the full variable domain reads SAVISQKPSRDICQRGTSLTIQCQVDSQVTMMFWYRQQPGQSLTLIATANQGSEATYESGFVIDKFPISRPNLTFSTLTVSNMSPEDSSIYLCSVETGGSGYTFGSGTRLTVV.

The chain couples TRBV5-1 to TRBJ1-1; D not resolved. Trimming took off 0 bases at V and 2 bases at J, with 5 bases between the two ends. CDR3 length: 13 amino acids. CDR1 and CDR2 (germline): SGHRS, YFSETQ. The DNA of the CDR3 is TGCGCCAGCAGCTTGGCGGGAAACACTGAAGCTTTCTTT. Protein sequence: CASSLAGNTEAFF.

This chain joins TRBV3-1 (or the pseudogene TRBV3-2) and TRBJ1-3; 10 bases line up with TRBD1. V lost 1 base to trimming and J lost 4 bases; unmatched junction nucleotides: 13. Germline assignment: CDR1 LGHDT and CDR2 YNNKEL (reference sequence). The CDR3 covers 19 residues. This CDR3 reads CASSQVSYGTGVFGNTIYF. Here the CDR3 DNA reads TGTGCCAGCAGCCAAGTGTCTTACGGGACAGGGGTGTTCGGAAACACCATATATTTT.

The J gene is TRBJ1-2, the V gene TRBV6-2 or TRBV6-3, with 10 bases matching TRBD1. CDR1 MNHEY and CDR2 SVGEGT come from the germline V gene. With V trimmed by 2 bases and J by 0 bases, 6 bases remained unmatched. This CDR3 spans 17 amino acids. CDR3 DNA: TGTGCCAGCAGTTACCCGGGACAGGGGACGGCTAACTATGGCTACACCTTC. The encoded protein is CASSYPGQGTANYGYTF.

This sequence joins TRBV11-3 and TRBJ2-4, with TRBD1 as a possible D gene (6 bases). Trimming removed 0 bases at V and 9 bases at J, with 12 bases between. CDR3 length equals 14 residues. Germline V gene data show CDR1 as SGHNT and CDR2 as YENEEA. Here the CDR3 reads CASSLEQGSSIQYF. CDR3 DNA sequence: TGTGCCAGCAGCTTAGAGCAGGGGTCAAGCATTCAGTACTTC.

The chain joins TRBV11-3 to TRBJ1-5; tentatively, D is TRBD1 (5 bases). Trimming cost V 7 bases and J 1 base, with 14 bases left between them. This CDR3 is 15 amino acids long. Germline V gene data show CDR1 as SGHNT and CDR2 as YENEEA. The CDR3 protein is CASNPGGLSNQPQHF. DNA for the CDR3: TGTGCCAGCAACCCGGGGGGTTTGAGCAATCAGCCCCAGCATTTT.

The chain links TRBV19 to TRBJ1-5; a possible D gene is TRBD1 (5 bases). Germline V gene sequence: CDR1 LNHDA, CDR2 SQIVND (reference sequence). Trimming took off 7 bases at V and 6 bases at J, with 16 bases between the two ends. The CDR3 extends over 14 amino acids. The CDR3 bases are TGTGCCAGTACCACGAACGCGGGACCTCAGCCCCAGCATTTT. Encoded protein: CASTTNAGPQPQHF.

The CDR3 DNA reads as TGTGCCAGCAGCCCCGGGGGGTTTAGTCAGCCCCAGCATTTT. Its translation: CASSPGGFSQPQHF. The chain joins TRBV27 to TRBJ1-5; D perhaps matches TRBD1 (5 bases). In germline, CDR1 is MNHEY, CDR2 SMNVEV (reference sequence). This CDR3 has 14 residues. V lost 6 bases and J 6 bases, leaving 15 bases between the germline ends.

The chain employs TRBV9 and TRBJ2-5; perhaps TRBD1 as D (5 bases). This CDR3 is 16 amino acids long. V shed 0 bases and J shed 2 bases, with 14 bases lying between them. Germline V gene sequence: CDR1 SGDLS, CDR2 YYNGEE. In nucleotides, the CDR3 is TGTGCCAGCAGCGTAGAGGGGATTAATTTTCAAGAGACCCAGTACTTC. Amino acids: CASSVEGINFQETQYF. The full variable domain, completed using reference TRBV9 and TRBJ2-5, is DSGVTQTPKHLITATGQRVTLRCSPRSGDLSVYWYQQSLDQGLQFLIQYYNGEERAKGNILERFSAQQFPDLHSELNLSSLELGDSALYFCASSVEGINFQETQYFGPGTRLLVL.

V usage is TRBV7-9 and J usage is TRBJ1-2, with 8 bases that match TRBD1. Germline assignment: CDR1 SEHNR and CDR2 FQNEAQ (reference sequence). The trim removed 1 base at V and 2 bases at J, leaving 6 bases unmatched. The CDR3 contains 16 residues. CDR3 residues: CASSLVGQERNYGYTF. CDR3 coding DNA: TGTGCCAGCAGCTTAGTGGGACAGGAGCGGAACTATGGCTACACCTTC. Together with reference TRBV7-9 and TRBJ1-2, the CDR3 gives the full variable domain: DTGVSQNPRHKITKRGQNVTFRCDPISEHNRLYWYRQTLGQGPEFLTYFQNEAQLEKSRLLSDRFSAERPKGSFSTLEIQRTEQGDSAMYLCASSLVGQERNYGYTFGSGTRLTVV.

The rearrangement links TRBV5-5 to TRBJ1-1; D is unclear. CDR3 length: 14 amino acids. Trimming pared 4 bases from V and 3 bases from J, leaving 13 bases between. The germline V gene encodes CDR1 SGHKS and CDR2 YYEKEE (reference sequence). The CDR3 reads CASSQHGTYTEAFF. The DNA for the CDR3 is TGTGCCAGCAGCCAACACGGAACCTACACTGAAGCTTTCTTT.

V gene TRBV6-5 combines with J gene TRBJ1-4; D is ambiguous. CDR1 and CDR2 from the germline V gene are MNHEY and SVGAGI. Between the trimmed V and J ends, which lost 6 bases and 0 bases, there was a span of 8 bases. The CDR3 runs 14 residues. CDR3 DNA: TGTGCCAGCAGGGACGCCGCAACTAATGAAAAACTGTTTTTT. Protein: CASRDAATNEKLFF.

In this sample, this clone turned up once. The gene calls are TRBV6-2 or TRBV6-3 and TRBJ1-1; possible D gene TRBD1, 5 bases. This CDR3 has 15 residues. Trimming shortened V by 0 bases and J by 2 bases, and 10 bases separated the two germline ends. CDR1 MNHEY and CDR2 SVGEGT come from the germline V gene. The CDR3 bases are TGTGCCAGCAGTTACTCGGAGGGGCTCAACACTGAAGCTTTCTTT. This gives the protein CASSYSEGLNTEAFF.

This clone was recorded only once. The chain joins TRBV11-2 to TRBJ2-3, with D unresolved. This CDR3 is 15 amino acids long. The germline V and J ends were trimmed by 2 bases and 2 bases, with 11 bases remaining between them. Germline CDR1 and CDR2: SGHAT and FQNNGV. For the CDR3, the DNA is TGTGCCAGCAGCTTATATGCCCGGACCACAGATACGCAGTATTTT. It translates to CASSLYARTTDTQYF.

This clone was recorded only once. The CDR3: CASSRGGRDSNQPQHF. CDR3 bases: TGTGCCAGCAGTCGGGGGGGGAGGGACAGCAATCAGCCCCAGCATTTT. The chain couples TRBV28 to TRBJ1-5; D may be TRBD1 (5 bases). Germline V CDR1 and CDR2: MDHEN, SYDVKM. The CDR3 has 16 residues. Trimming pared 5 bases from V and 1 base from J, leaving 15 bases between.

The chain has TRBV5-1 and TRBJ2-2; TRBD2 aligns across 11 bases. The CDR3 spans 16 residues. The ends lost 0 bases at V and 6 bases at J; junction bases unmatched: 4. Germline V gene sequence: CDR1 SGHRS, CDR2 YFSETQ. Here the CDR3 DNA reads TGCGCCAGCAGCTTGGCCCCTAGCGGGGGGTCCGGGGAGCTGTTTTTT. Amino acids: CASSLAPSGGSGELFF.

This clone was counted only a few times. This chain connects TRBV7-2 to TRBJ2-3; unclear D gene. The V and J ends lost 0 bases and 5 bases respectively, with 12 bases between them. CDR1 and CDR2 (germline): SGHTA, FQGNSA. The CDR3 loop spans 15 amino acids. The CDR3 here is CASSLASHRGDTQYF. The CDR3 DNA follows: TGTGCCAGCAGCTTAGCGAGCCATCGCGGAGATACGCAGTATTTT.

The chain recombines TRBV7-2 with TRBJ1-2; D gene ambiguous. The V end was cut by 1 base, the J end by 3 bases, with 12 bases between. This CDR3 contains 15 residues. Germline V gene data show CDR1 as SGHTA and CDR2 as FQGNSA. CDR3 nucleotides: TGTGCCAGCAGCTTAGTTGTCAGCAATGACTATGGCTACACCTTC. It codes for CASSLVVSNDYGYTF.

The chain employs TRBV27 and TRBJ2-7; TRBD1 matches 9 bases. The ends lost 3 bases at V and 7 bases at J; junction bases unmatched: 13. The CDR3 length is 16 residues. The germline V gene has CDR1 MNHEY and CDR2 SMNVEV (reference sequence). The CDR3 sequence: CASSLGENRGRREQYF. CDR3 DNA: TGTGCCAGCAGTTTGGGTGAAAACAGGGGGCGAAGGGAGCAGTACTTC.

This chain joins TRBV27 and TRBJ1-6; D might be TRBD1 (5 bases). The V gene lost 5 bases and the J gene lost 7 bases, with 18 bases spanning the gap. This CDR3 comprises 16 residues. Per germline, CDR1 MNHEY and CDR2 SMNVEV (reference sequence). The CDR3 reads CASSPYRQEWNSPLHF. CDR3 DNA: TGTGCCAGCAGTCCCTACAGGCAGGAGTGGAATTCACCCCTCCACTTT.

V is TRBV5-8 and J is TRBJ2-7; no clear D. CDR1 is SGHTS and CDR2 is YDEGEE in the germline V gene. The CDR3 consists of 13 residues. Trimming pared 3 bases from V and 0 bases from J, leaving 7 bases between. The CDR3 sequence is CASSSDTSYEQYF. As DNA, the CDR3 is TGTGCCAGCAGCTCAGACACCTCCTACGAGCAGTACTTC. The whole variable domain, filled in from reference TRBV5-8 and TRBJ2-7, reads EAGVTQSPTHLIKTRGQQATLRCSPISGHTSVYWYQQALGLGLQFLLWYDEGEERNRGNFPPRFSGRQFPNYSSELNVNALELEDSALYLCASSSDTSYEQYFGPGTRLTVT.

V gene TRBV10-3 combines with J gene TRBJ2-5, with TRBD2 identical over 8 bases. The CDR3 consists of 15 residues. The germline CDR1 and CDR2 sequences are ENHRY and SYGVKD. Trimming removed 10 bases from V and 5 bases from J; junction bases left unmatched: 15. The CDR3 loop reads CATATETSARETQYF. The DNA of the CDR3 is TGTGCCACCGCCACAGAGACTAGCGCGAGGGAGACCCAGTACTTC.

This chain links TRBV10-3 with TRBJ2-3; 7 bases are shared with TRBD1. Trimming cost V 7 bases and J 6 bases; bases outside gene matches: 10. There are 14 residues in the CDR3. The germline V gene encodes CDR1 ENHRY and CDR2 SYGVKD. The CDR3 protein is CAIIKGQGDDTQYF. The CDR3 DNA reads TGTGCCATCATTAAAGGGCAGGGGGACGATACGCAGTATTTT.